The 18 T cell receptor beta chains below come from one sample, sequenced in a study of a mutant IDH1 vaccine in newly diagnosed glioma. The antigens these receptors bind are not known. Measured with immunoSEQ multiplex PCR; TCRdb has only the in-frame clones, and not every one. This table holds some 56,000 clones, roughly 75% found once. Time point reported: week 47, end of study. Vaccine doses each comprised 300 ug of mutant IDH1 20-mer peptide, with topical imiquimod. Sequences were derived from PBMCs, sampled from a glioma patient whose treatment included an IDH1 peptide vaccine. These receptors were taken from a man aged 45-65 years with glioma.

V and J are TRBV5-4 and TRBJ2-5; tentative D call: TRBD1 (5 bases). Germline V gives CDR1 SGHNT, CDR2 YYREEE (reference sequence). The length of the CDR3 is 14 residues. V was shortened by 0 bases and J by 7 bases, with 13 bases between the two germline ends. The CDR3 DNA is TGTGCCAGCAGCTTGGAACAATACCAGGGGACCCAGTACTTC. Amino acids: CASSLEQYQGTQYF.

The chain joins TRBV19 to TRBJ2-1; D is perhaps TRBD2 (6 bases). Germline assignment: CDR1 LNHDA and CDR2 SQIVND (reference sequence). Trimming pared 11 bases from V and 2 bases from J, leaving 13 bases between. The CDR3 runs to 13 residues. The CDR3 DNA reads as TGTGCCGTTGGAGGGGCCCCCTACAATGAGCAGTTCTTC. Its translation is CAVGGAPYNEQFF.

The chain has TRBV11-1 and TRBJ2-3, with TRBD1 identical over 9 bases. V dropped 3 bases and J dropped 1; count of bases not matched to a gene: 2. Looked up from germline, CDR1 is SGHAT and CDR2 is FQDESV (reference sequence). The CDR3 length is 15 residues. CDR3: CASSLRTGGTDTQYF. The CDR3 nucleotides are TGTGCCAGCAGCTTGAGGACAGGGGGCACAGATACGCAGTATTTT.

This chain joins TRBV30 and TRBJ1-1; no firm D call. In germline, CDR1 is GTSNPN, CDR2 SVGIG (reference sequence). V lost 1 base to trimming and J lost 1 base, with 10 bases between them. This CDR3 contains 14 residues. The CDR3 coding sequence is TGTGCCTGGAGTGCTAATCGGAGGAACACTGAAGCTTTCTTT. It codes for CAWSANRRNTEAFF. Using reference TRBV30 and TRBJ1-1 for the parts outside the CDR3, the full variable domain is SQTIHQWPATLVQPVGSPLSLECTVEGTSNPNLYWYRQAAGRGLQLLFYSVGIGQISSEVPQNLSASRPQDRQFILSSKKLLLSDSGFYLCAWSANRRNTEAFFGQGTRLTVV.

The chain is built from TRBV4-2 and TRBJ1-2; 8 bases line up with TRBD1. Trimming took 0 bases from V and 0 from J; bases not matched to a gene: 0. CDR3 length: 15 amino acids. Germline CDR1 reads LGHNA; CDR2 reads YNFKEQ. The CDR3 protein is CASSQEDRANYGYTF. The DNA of the CDR3 is TGTGCCAGCAGCCAAGAGGACAGGGCTAACTATGGCTACACCTTC.

The genes are TRBV6-5 and TRBJ1-3; D is uncertain. Germline assignment: CDR1 MNHEY and CDR2 SVGAGI. This CDR3 comprises 14 residues. V gave up 4 bases and J gave up 2 bases, with 9 bases separating them. CDR3 nucleotide sequence: TGTGCCAGCAGTTTCTTTGGGCCTGGAAACACCATATATTTT. Its translation: CASSFFGPGNTIYF.

This chain links TRBV11-2 with TRBJ2-7; 7 bases are a match to TRBD1. Germline V CDR1 and CDR2: SGHAT, FQNNGV. The V and J ends lost 7 bases and 5 bases, in that order; junction bases with no gene match: 8. The CDR3 sequence is 13 residues long. The CDR3 DNA is TGTGCCAGCACCTTGACAGGGTCAAACGAGCAGTACTTC. Translation gives CASTLTGSNEQYF.

The CDR3 sequence: CASRGVRQPQHF. The CDR3 DNA is TGTGCCAGCAGAGGGGTCCGTCAGCCCCAGCATTTT. The V call is TRBV6-6, the J call TRBJ1-5; D is possibly TRBD1 (5 bases). CDR1 MNHNY and CDR2 SVGAGI come from the germline V gene (reference sequence). The CDR3 is 12 residues long. V lost 6 bases and J 6 bases, leaving 9 bases between the germline ends.

On this clone: Other DNA sequences from this sample encode an identical CDR3 as well. V usage is TRBV2 and J usage is TRBJ2-7; 9 bases are shared with TRBD1. The CDR3 has 14 residues. CDR1 and CDR2 from the germline V gene are SNHLY and FYNNEI. The V segment lost 3 bases and the J segment 4 bases; nucleotides outside the gene matches: 4. The CDR3 DNA follows: TGTGCCAGCAGTGATCCGGGACAGGGTTACGAGCAGTACTTC. It yields the protein CASSDPGQGYEQYF.

The gene calls are TRBV5-1 and TRBJ2-5; possible D gene TRBD2, 6 bases. V was pared by 3 bases and J by 5 bases, with 14 bases between. In germline, CDR1 is SGHRS, CDR2 YFSETQ. The CDR3 covers 14 residues. CDR3 coding DNA: TGCGCCAGCAGCTCCAACAACGGGGGTGAGACCCAGTACTTC. Its protein is CASSSNNGGETQYF.

This clone has a handful of counts. The V and J genes are TRBV7-9 and TRBJ1-5; perhaps TRBD1 as D (5 bases). V lost 4 bases to trimming and J lost 11 bases, with 12 bases between them. Germline CDR1 and CDR2: SEHNR and FQNEAQ (reference sequence). The CDR3 totals 12 residues. For the CDR3, the DNA is TGTGCCAGCAGCTCCCACAAGGGGTCCCAGCATTTT. Translation gives CASSSHKGSQHF. Drawing the rest from reference TRBV7-9 and TRBJ1-5, the complete variable domain is DTGVSQNPRHKITKRGQNVTFRCDPISEHNRLYWYRQTLGQGPEFLTYFQNEAQLEKSRLLSDRFSAERPKGSFSTLEIQRTEQGDSAMYLCASSSHKGSQHFGDGTRLSIL.

This clone was counted only a few times. The chain uses TRBV19 and TRBJ1-1; D is perhaps TRBD1 (6 bases). Germline V gene sequence: CDR1 LNHDA, CDR2 SQIVND (reference sequence). Trimming pared 5 bases from V and 3 bases from J, leaving 10 bases between. This CDR3 contains 13 residues. DNA of the CDR3: TGTGCCAGTAGTTCCGGGGGCTACACTGAAGCTTTCTTT. The encoded protein is CASSSGGYTEAFF. The whole variable domain, remainder taken from reference TRBV19 and TRBJ1-1, is DGGITQSPKYLFRKEGQNVTLSCEQNLNHDAMYWYRQDPGQGLRLIYYSQIVNDFQKGDIAEGYSVSREKKESFPLTVTSAQKNPTAFYLCASSSGGYTEAFFGQGTRLTVV.

This clone was detected a few times. The genes are TRBV4-3 and TRBJ2-1, with 9 bases that match TRBD1. The V gene's germline CDR1 is LGHNA and CDR2 YSLEER. V lost 0 bases and J lost 10; bases outside the gene matches: 10. This CDR3 has 16 residues. CDR3 loop: CASSQDKRTGALEQFF. The CDR3 DNA reads TGCGCCAGCAGCCAAGATAAGCGGACAGGGGCATTAGAGCAGTTCTTC.

The chain joins TRBV6-4 to TRBJ1-3; TRBD1 matches 8 bases. CDR3 length: 20 residues. The germline CDR1 and CDR2 sequences are MRHNA and SNTAGT. Trimming cost V 4 bases and J 1 base; bases outside gene matches: 18. CDR3 amino acids: CASSVSDRELGGLSGNTIYF. The CDR3 coding sequence is TGTGCCAGCAGTGTATCGGACAGGGAGTTGGGGGGTTTATCTGGAAACACCATATATTTT.

The rearrangement uses TRBV9 and TRBJ2-2; tentative D call: TRBD1 (6 bases). Looked up from germline, CDR1 is SGDLS and CDR2 is YYNGEE. Trimming removed 0 bases at V and 4 bases at J, with 13 bases between. CDR3 length: 16 amino acids. This CDR3 is CASSVAPDRTTGELFF. The CDR3 nucleotides are TGTGCCAGCAGCGTAGCCCCAGACAGGACCACCGGGGAGCTGTTTTTT.

The chain recombines TRBV6-5 with TRBJ1-6; tentative D call: TRBD1 (5 bases). Germline-derived CDR1 and CDR2 are MNHEY and SVGAGI. This CDR3 is built from 14 residues. V shed 6 bases and J shed 5 bases, with 11 bases lying between them. CDR3: CASSPTANNSPLHF. The CDR3 coding sequence is TGTGCCAGCAGCCCGACAGCAAATAATTCACCCCTCCACTTT.

This clone was seen just once. This rearrangement joins TRBV6-5 to TRBJ1-4; 9 nucleotides match TRBD1. V lost 6 bases, J lost 8 bases, and 10 bases stayed unmatched. The V gene's germline CDR1 is MNHEY and CDR2 SVGAGI. This CDR3 comprises 15 residues. This chain's CDR3 is CASSLDRGSWEKLFF. Written as DNA, the CDR3 is TGTGCCAGCAGCCTAGACAGGGGGAGTTGGGAAAAACTGTTTTTT.

The chain recombines TRBV29-1 with TRBJ2-4, with TRBD2 matching over 13 bases. V shed 6 bases and J 3 bases; nucleotides not matched to a gene: 5. The CDR3 spans 15 residues. The germline CDR1 and CDR2 sequences are SQVTM and ANQGSEA. Written as DNA, the CDR3 is TGCAGCGTCCTGGGACTAGCGGGGAGCAAAAACATTCAGTACTTC. This gives the protein CSVLGLAGSKNIQYF.